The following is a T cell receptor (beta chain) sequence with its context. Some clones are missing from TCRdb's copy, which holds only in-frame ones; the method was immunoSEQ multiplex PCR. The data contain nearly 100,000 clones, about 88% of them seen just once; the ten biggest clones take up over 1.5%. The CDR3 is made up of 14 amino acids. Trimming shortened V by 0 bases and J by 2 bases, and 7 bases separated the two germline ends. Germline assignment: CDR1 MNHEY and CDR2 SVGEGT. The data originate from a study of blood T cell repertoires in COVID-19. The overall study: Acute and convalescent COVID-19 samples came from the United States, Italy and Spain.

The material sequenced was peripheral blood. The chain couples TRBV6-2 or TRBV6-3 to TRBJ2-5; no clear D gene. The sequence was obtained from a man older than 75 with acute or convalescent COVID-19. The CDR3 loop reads CASSYSNRQETQYF. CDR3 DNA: TGTGCCAGCAGTTACTCAAACAGACAAGAGACCCAGTACTTC.